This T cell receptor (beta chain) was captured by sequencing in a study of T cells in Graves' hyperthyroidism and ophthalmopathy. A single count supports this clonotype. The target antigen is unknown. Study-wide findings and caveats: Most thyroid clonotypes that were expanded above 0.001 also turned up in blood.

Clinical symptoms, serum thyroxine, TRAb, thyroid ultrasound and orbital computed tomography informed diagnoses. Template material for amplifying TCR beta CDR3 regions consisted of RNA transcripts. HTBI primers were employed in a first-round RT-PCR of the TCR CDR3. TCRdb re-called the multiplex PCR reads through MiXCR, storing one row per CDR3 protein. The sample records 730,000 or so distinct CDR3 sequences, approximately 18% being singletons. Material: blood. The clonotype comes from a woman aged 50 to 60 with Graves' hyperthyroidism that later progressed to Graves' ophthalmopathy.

CDR3 sequence: CASSPKGRNGYTF. CDR3 DNA: TGTGCCAGCAGTCCTAAGGGCCGGAATGGCTACACCTTC. This rearrangement joins TRBV6-1 to TRBJ1-2; D call uncertain. Trimming took off 5 bases at V and 6 bases at J, with 13 bases between the two ends. CDR1 and CDR2 (germline): MNHNS, SASEGT. CDR3 length: 13 residues.